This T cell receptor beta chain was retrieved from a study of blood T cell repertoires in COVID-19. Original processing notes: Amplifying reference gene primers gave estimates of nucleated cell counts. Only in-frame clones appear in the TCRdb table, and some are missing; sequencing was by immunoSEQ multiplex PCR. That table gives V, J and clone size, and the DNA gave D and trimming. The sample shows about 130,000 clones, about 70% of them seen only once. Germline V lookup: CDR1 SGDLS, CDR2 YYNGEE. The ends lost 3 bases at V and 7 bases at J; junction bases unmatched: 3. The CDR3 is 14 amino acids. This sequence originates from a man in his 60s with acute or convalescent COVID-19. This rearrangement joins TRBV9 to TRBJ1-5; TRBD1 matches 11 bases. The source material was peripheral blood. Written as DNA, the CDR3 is TGTGCCAGCAGCGCGGACAGGGGGCAACAGCCCCAGCATTTT. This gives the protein CASSADRGQQPQHF.